The source of this T cell receptor (beta chain) is a study of T cells in Graves' hyperthyroidism and ophthalmopathy (dated by TCRdb to about 2019). For the study in its entirety: Peripheral blood was collected at initial diagnosis, before any treatment. To identify distinguishing TCR V-J signatures, a discovery cohort of around 98 patients was used, comprising 43 with Graves' ophthalmopathy and approximately 57 with stable Graves' hyperthyroidism. Whether ophthalmopathy could be predicted prospectively was tested in an independent validation cohort made up of 18 hyperthyroidism patients plus 17 patients who later progressed to ophthalmopathy. The roughly 94 discovery patients were randomly divided into training and test sets at a 7:3 ratio. Following sampling, methimazole starting at 30 mg daily was given to hyperthyroidism patients, and high-dose intravenous methylprednisolone was given to ophthalmopathy patients. The paper reports TCR Vbeta CDR3 sequencing of some 140 peripheral blood samples: fewer than 50 ophthalmopathy, under 85 hyperthyroidism and roughly 17 progressor patients. In about 6 Graves' hyperthyroidism patients, the study also compared T-cell repertoires from thyroid tissue with T-cell repertoires from blood. Beyond this particular receptor, the publication reports: A model built on a 13 V-J signature distinguished ophthalmopathy from stable hyperthyroidism, reaching approximately 89% sensitivity and about 81% specificity in cross-validation and 80%/75% in testing. No statistical method was used to set the sample size in advance, and investigators knew the group allocation. Blood samples also contained most of the expanded thyroid clonotypes (frequency above 0.001), which suggests that blood repertoires may reflect thyroid immune responses. In validation, the model predicted progression to ophthalmopathy with approximately 69% sensitivity and roughly 75% specificity, a median of 6.5 months before onset.

Stable Graves' hyperthyroidism was defined as the absence of progression to ophthalmopathy over 18 months of follow-up. Hyperthyroidism patients were newly diagnosed, with disease duration under 2 months, and aged 18 to 65 years. Any patient with an uncontrolled infection, another autoimmune disease, pregnancy or lactation was excluded. Diagnoses were established on the basis of clinical symptoms, serum thyroxine and TRAb, thyroid ultrasound, and orbital computed tomography. PBMCs were isolated from more than 8 ml of fresh peripheral blood by Ficoll-Paque density gradient centrifugation. Total RNA was extracted with Trizol reagent, and quality was checked on an Agilent 2100 Bioanalyzer. Trimming at the junction amounts to 0 bases on V and 8 bases on J, and the germline ends lie 16 bases apart. Measured from the cysteine to the phenylalanine, the CDR3 is 15 residues long. The CDR3 DNA has 45 bases and is translated from base 1. The CDR1 and CDR2 encoded by the germline V gene are SGHAT and FQNNGV.

TCR beta CDR3 regions were amplified from RNA transcripts. The first round of RT-PCR for the TCR CDR3 was performed with the HTBI primer set and the Qiagen OneStep RT-PCR kit. A second multiplex PCR round built the libraries, followed by size selection and purification. Libraries were sequenced paired-end with 100 bp reads on an Illumina HiSeq2000. In the authors' own workflow: SOAPnuke was used to process the raw data, removing reads that contained adapters or uncalled bases, had a mean Phred below 15, or lacked an exact match to the constant primer or identifier. High-quality paired reads were merged with COPE v1.2.5, and unique nucleotide sequences were defined as clonotypes. MiTCR v1.1 was used to align the clonotypes against IMGT TRBV, TRBD and TRBJ reference segments. Only V-J combinations with frequency above 0.0001, covering 99% to 99.2% of repertoires, were analysed. A TCS score was defined as the ratio between F50 (clonal expansion) and ExV (chaos), using BLOSUM62-based TCRdist between CDR3 peptides within each V-J. Welch's t-statistics and random forest reduced around 510 V-J features to roughly 13, which were used in a naive Bayes classifier (R e1071). Using fastp at Q25 and MiXCR, TCRdb reprocessed the public reads and kept productive beta chains. Each entry merges the rows of one CDR3 protein and shows their most common DNA and genes. The authors' filters were not applied to this entry. The sample table holds 400,000 to 500,000 distinct CDR3 sequences, of which about 13% were seen once. The top ten clones comprise approximately 5.8% of the sample.

This clonotype was seen at least ten times. No antigen is known for it. Per-base qualities were not stored, and no clone one base away is much larger. This clonotype originated in a young woman with Graves' hyperthyroidism. The material sequenced was blood. This receptor chain uses TRBV11-2 and TRBJ1-2, with a weak D call of TRBD1 (5 bases match). CDR3 reads: CASSLEPGPIGGYTF. The DNA sequence follows: TGTGCCAGCAGCTTAGAACCAGGGCCCATTGGCGGCTACACCTTC. Full variable domain (CDR3 extended with the reference TRBV11-2 and TRBJ1-2 proteins): EAGVAQSPRYKIIEKRQSVAFWCNPISGHATLYWYQQILGQGPKLLIQFQNNGVVDDSQLPKDRFSAERLKGVDSTLKIQPAKLEDSAVYLCASSLEPGPIGGYTFGSGTRLTVV.